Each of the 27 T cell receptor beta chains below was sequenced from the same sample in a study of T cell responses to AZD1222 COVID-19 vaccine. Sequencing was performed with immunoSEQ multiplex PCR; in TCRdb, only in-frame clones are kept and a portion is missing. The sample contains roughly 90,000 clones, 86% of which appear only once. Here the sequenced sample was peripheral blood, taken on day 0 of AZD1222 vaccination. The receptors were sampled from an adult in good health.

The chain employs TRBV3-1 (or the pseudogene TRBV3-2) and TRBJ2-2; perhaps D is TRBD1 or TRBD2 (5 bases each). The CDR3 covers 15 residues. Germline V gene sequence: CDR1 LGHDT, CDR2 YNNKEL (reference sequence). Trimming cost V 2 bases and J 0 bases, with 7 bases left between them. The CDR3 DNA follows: TGTGCCAGCAGCCAACAGGGAGCGAACACCGGGGAGCTGTTTTTT. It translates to CASSQQGANTGELFF.

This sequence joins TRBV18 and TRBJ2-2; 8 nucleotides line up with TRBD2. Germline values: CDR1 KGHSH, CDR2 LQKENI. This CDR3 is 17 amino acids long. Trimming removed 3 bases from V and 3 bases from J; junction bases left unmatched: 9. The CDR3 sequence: CASSPGSGGGHTGELFF. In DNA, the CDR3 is TGTGCCAGCTCACCCGGATCTGGCGGGGGGCACACCGGGGAGCTGTTTTTT. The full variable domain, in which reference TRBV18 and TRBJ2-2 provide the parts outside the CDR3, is NAGVMQNPRHLVRRRGQEARLRCSPMKGHSHVYWYRQLPEEGLKFMVYLQKENIIDESGMPKERFSAEFPKEGPSILRIQQVVRGDSAAYFCASSPGSGGGHTGELFFGEGSRLTVL.

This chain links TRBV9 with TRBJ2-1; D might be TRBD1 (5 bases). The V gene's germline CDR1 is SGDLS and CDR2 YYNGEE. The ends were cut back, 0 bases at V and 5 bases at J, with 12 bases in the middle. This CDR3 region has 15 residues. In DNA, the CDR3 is TGTGCCAGCAGCGTAGAGGGGCGCTGGGACAATGAGCAGTTCTTC. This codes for CASSVEGRWDNEQFF.

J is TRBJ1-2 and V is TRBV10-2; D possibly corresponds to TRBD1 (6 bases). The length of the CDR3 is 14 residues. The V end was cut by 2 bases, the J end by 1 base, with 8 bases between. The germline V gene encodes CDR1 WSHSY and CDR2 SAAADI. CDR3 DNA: TGCGCCAGCAGTGAGGGGGGGCGTAACTATGGCTACACCTTC. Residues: CASSEGGRNYGYTF.

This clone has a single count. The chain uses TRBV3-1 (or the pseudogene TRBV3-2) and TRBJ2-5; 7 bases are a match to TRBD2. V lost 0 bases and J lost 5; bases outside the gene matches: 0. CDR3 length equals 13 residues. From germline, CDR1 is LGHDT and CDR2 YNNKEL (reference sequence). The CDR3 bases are TGTGCCAGCAGCCAAGAGGGGGGGGAGACCCAGTACTTC. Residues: CASSQEGGETQYF.

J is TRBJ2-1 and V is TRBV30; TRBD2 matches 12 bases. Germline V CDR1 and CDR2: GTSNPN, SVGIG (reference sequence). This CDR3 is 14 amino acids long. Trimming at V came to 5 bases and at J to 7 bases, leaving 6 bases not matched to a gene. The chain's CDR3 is CAWDLTSGRNEQFF. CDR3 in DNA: TGTGCCTGGGACCTCACTAGCGGGAGGAATGAGCAGTTCTTC.

In nucleotides, the CDR3 is TGTGCCAGCAGCTTGGTCGGGCGGGACTATGGCTACACCTTC. It translates to CASSLVGRDYGYTF. J is TRBJ1-2 and V is TRBV5-5, with unresolved D. This CDR3 has 14 amino acids. Deletions cut 0 bases from V and 3 bases from J, with 9 bases between. Germline V gene lookup returns CDR1 SGHKS and CDR2 YYEKEE (reference sequence).

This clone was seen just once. DNA for the CDR3: TGTGCTAGTGGTTTGGGGACACTTAGCAATCAGCCCCAGCATTTT. It encodes CASGLGTLSNQPQHF. The rearrangement uses TRBV12-5 and TRBJ1-5; maybe TRBD1 (5 bases). CDR3 length: 15 amino acids. Germline values: CDR1 LGHNT, CDR2 FRNRAP. Trimming shortened V by 1 base and J by 0 bases, and 7 bases separated the two germline ends.

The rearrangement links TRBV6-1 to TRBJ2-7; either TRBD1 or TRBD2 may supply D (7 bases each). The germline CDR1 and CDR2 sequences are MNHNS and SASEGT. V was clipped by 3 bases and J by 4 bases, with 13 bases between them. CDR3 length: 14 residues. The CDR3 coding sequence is TGTGCCAGCAGTGAGGGGGGGACAGTTTACGAGCAGTACTTC. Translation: CASSEGGTVYEQYF.

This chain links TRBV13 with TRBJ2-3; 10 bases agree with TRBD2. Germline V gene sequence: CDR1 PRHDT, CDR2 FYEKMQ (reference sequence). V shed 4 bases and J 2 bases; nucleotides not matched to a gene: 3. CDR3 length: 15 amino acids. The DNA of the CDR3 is TGTGCCAGCAGCTCCGGGACTAGCGCCACAGATACGCAGTATTTT. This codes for CASSSGTSATDTQYF. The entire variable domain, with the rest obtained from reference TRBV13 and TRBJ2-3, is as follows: AAGVIQSPRHLIKEKRETATLKCYPIPRHDTVYWYQQGPGQDPQFLISFYEKMQSDKGSIPDRFSAQQFSDYHSELNMSSLELGDSALYFCASSSGTSATDTQYFGPGTRLTVL.

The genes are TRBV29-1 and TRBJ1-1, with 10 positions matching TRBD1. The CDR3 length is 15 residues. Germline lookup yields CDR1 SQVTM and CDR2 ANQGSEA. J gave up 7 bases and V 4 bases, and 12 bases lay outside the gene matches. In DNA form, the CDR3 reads TGCAGCGTTGGTGGGACAGGGGCACCCTTCTTTGAAGCTTTCTTT. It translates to CSVGGTGAPFFEAFF.

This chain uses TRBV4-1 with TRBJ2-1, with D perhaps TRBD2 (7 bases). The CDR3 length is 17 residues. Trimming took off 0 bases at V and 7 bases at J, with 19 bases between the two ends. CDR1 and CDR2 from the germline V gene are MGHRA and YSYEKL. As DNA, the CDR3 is TGCGCCAGCAGCCAAGATCGAGGGGGAGGGCCGAGGAATGAGCAGTTCTTC. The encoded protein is CASSQDRGGGPRNEQFF.

The DNA for the CDR3 is TGTGCCAGCAGCCCCGAACAGGGTATCTATGGCTACACCTTC. Translated: CASSPEQGIYGYTF. J is TRBJ1-2 and V is TRBV5-4; perhaps TRBD1 as D (6 bases). Germline loops: CDR1 SGHNT, CDR2 YYREEE (reference sequence). The V end lost 4 bases, the J end lost 4 bases, and 14 bases lay between the germline ends. This CDR3 spans 14 amino acids. The whole variable domain, filled in from reference TRBV5-4 and TRBJ1-2, reads ETGVTQSPTHLIKTRGQQVTLRCSSQSGHNTVSWYQQALGQGPQFIFQYYREEENGRGNFPPRFSGLQFPNYSSELNVNALELDDSALYLCASSPEQGIYGYTFGSGTRLTVV.

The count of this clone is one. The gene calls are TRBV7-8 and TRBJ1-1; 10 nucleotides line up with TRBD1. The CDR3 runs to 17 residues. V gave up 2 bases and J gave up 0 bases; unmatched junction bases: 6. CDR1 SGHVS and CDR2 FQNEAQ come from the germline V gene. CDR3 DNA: TGTGCCAGCAGCTTAAGGGGACAGGGGAGGATGAACACTGAAGCTTTCTTT. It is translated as CASSLRGQGRMNTEAFF.

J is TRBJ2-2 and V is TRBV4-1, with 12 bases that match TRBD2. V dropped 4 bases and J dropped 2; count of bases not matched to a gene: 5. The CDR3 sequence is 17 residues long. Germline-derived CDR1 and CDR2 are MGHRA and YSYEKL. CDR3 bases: TGCGCCAGCAGCCTGCGACTAGCGGGGGACAACACCGGGGAGCTGTTTTTT. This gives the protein CASSLRLAGDNTGELFF.

The CDR3 DNA reads as TGTGCCAGTGAATATGCGGTCTCTGATCAGCCCCAGCATTTT. Translated: CASEYAVSDQPQHF. The rearrangement joins TRBV19 to TRBJ1-5; D call uncertain. This CDR3 is 14 amino acids long. Germline CDR1 LNHDA, CDR2 SQIVND (reference sequence). With 8 bases removed from V and 5 bases from J, the gap between germline ends came to 16 bases.

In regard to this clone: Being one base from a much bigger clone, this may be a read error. This chain's CDR3 is CASRPFLGGNQPQYF. CDR3 in DNA: TGTGCCAGTAGGCCCTTCCTTGGGGGCAATCAGCCCCAGTATTTT. V usage is TRBV19 and J usage is TRBJ1-5; a possible D gene is TRBD1 (6 bases). The J call may be incorrect, as the DNA end agrees better with TRBJ2-3. Germline V gene lookup returns CDR1 LNHDA and CDR2 SQIVND (reference sequence). The CDR3 runs to 15 residues.

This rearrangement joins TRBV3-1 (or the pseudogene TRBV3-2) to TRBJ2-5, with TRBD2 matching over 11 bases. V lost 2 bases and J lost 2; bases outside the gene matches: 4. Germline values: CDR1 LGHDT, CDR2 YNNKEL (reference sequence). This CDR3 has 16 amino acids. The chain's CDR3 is CASSQILAGEQETQYF. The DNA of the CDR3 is TGTGCCAGCAGCCAAATACTAGCGGGGGAACAAGAGACCCAGTACTTC.

The CDR3 loop reads CASSREGLYGYTF. The CDR3 bases are TGCGCCAGCAGTCGGGAGGGACTCTATGGCTACACCTTC. This sequence joins TRBV23-1 and TRBJ1-2; a weak D match, TRBD1 (5 bases). TRBV23-1 is an ORF, and what it does is uncertain. The CDR3 runs 13 residues. V lost 4 bases to trimming and J lost 4 bases, with 10 bases between them.

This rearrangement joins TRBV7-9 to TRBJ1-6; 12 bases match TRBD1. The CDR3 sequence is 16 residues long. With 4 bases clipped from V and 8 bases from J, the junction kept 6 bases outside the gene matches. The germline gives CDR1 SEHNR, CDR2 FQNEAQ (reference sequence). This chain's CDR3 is CASSSGTGGFDSPLHF. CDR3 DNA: TGTGCCAGCAGCTCCGGGACAGGGGGCTTTGATTCACCCCTCCACTTT.

The CDR3 DNA is TGCGCCAGCAGCCCGCAGGTACAAGAGACCCAGTACTTC. It yields the protein CASSPQVQETQYF. This chain links TRBV5-1 with TRBJ2-5; D unclear. The CDR3 spans 13 residues. Trimming removed 4 bases from V and 2 bases from J, with 9 bases in between. The germline V gene encodes CDR1 SGHRS and CDR2 YFSETQ. Using reference TRBV5-1 and TRBJ2-5 for the parts outside the CDR3, the full variable domain is KAGVTQTPRYLIKTRGQQVTLSCSPISGHRSVSWYQQTPGQGLQFLFEYFSETQRNKGNFPGRFSGRQFSNSRSEMNVSTLELGDSALYLCASSPQVQETQYFGPGTRLLVL.

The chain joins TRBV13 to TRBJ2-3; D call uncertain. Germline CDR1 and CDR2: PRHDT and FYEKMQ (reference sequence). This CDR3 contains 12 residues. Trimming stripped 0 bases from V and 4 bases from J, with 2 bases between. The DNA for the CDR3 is TGTGCCAGCAGCTTAGGATCAGATACGCAGTATTTT. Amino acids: CASSLGSDTQYF.

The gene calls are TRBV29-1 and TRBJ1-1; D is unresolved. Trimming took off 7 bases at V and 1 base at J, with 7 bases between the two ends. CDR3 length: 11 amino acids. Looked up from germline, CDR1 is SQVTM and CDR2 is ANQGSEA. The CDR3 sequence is CSGTENTEAFF. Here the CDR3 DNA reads TGCAGCGGAACGGAGAACACTGAAGCTTTCTTT.

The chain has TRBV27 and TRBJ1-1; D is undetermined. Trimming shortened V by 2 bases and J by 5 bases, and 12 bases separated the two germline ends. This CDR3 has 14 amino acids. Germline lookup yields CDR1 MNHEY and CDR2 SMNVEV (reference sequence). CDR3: CASSLGGLGTEAFF. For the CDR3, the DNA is TGTGCCAGCAGTTTAGGTGGGCTGGGTACTGAAGCTTTCTTT.

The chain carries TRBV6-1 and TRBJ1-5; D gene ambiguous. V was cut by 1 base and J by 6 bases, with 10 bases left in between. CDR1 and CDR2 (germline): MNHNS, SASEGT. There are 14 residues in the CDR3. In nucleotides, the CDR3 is TGTGCCAGCAGTGAAGGGAAGGGCGGTCAGCCCCAGCATTTT. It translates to CASSEGKGGQPQHF.

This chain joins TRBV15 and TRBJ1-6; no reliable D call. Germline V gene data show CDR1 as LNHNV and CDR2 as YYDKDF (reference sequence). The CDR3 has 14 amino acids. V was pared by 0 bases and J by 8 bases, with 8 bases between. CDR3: CATSRDGRDSPLHF. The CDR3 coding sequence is TGTGCCACCAGCAGAGATGGGCGGGATTCACCCCTCCACTTT.

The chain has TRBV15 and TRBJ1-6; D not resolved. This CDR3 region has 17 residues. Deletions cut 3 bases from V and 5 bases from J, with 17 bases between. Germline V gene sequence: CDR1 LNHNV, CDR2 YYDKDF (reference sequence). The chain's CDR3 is CATSRDSRLTHNSPLHF. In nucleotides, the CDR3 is TGTGCCACCAGCAGGGACTCGAGACTTACTCATAATTCACCCCTCCACTTT.